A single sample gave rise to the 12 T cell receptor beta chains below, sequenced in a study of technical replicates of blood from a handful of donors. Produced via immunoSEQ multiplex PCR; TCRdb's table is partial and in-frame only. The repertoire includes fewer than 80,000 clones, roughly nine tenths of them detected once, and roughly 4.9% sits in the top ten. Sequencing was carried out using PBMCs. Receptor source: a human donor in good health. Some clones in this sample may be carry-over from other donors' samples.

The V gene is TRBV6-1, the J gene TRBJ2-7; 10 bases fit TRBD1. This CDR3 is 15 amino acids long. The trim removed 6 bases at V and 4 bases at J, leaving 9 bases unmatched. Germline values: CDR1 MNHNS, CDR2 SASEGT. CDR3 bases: TGTGCCAGCAGGGCCCGTCCGGACAGGGGGTACGAGCAGTACTTC. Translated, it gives CASRARPDRGYEQYF.

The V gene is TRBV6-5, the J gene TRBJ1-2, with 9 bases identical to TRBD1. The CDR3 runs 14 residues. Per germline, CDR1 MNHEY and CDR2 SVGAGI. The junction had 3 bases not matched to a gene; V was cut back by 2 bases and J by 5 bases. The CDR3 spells CASSYRDRVYGYTF. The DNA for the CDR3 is TGTGCCAGCAGTTACCGGGACAGGGTTTATGGCTACACCTTC.

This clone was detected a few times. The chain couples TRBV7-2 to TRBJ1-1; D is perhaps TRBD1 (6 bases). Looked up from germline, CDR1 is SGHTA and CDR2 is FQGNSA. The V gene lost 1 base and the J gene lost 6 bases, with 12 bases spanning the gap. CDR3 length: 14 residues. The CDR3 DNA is TGTGCCAGCAGCTTAGTTGGGGGCAGGTCTGAAGCTTTCTTT. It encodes CASSLVGGRSEAFF.

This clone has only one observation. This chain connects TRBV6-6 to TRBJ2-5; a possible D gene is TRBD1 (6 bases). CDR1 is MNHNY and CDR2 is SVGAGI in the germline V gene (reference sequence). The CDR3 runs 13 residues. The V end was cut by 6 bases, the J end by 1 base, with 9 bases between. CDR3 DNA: TGTGCCAGCAGGACAGGTTCCCAAGAGACCCAGTACTTC. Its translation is CASRTGSQETQYF.

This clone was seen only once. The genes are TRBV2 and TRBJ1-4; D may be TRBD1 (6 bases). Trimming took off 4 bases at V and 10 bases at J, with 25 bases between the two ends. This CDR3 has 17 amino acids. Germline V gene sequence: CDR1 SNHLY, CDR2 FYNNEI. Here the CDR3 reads CASSADHLGGGGGKLFF. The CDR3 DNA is TGTGCCAGCAGTGCCGACCACCTCGGGGGCGGGGGCGGAAAACTGTTTTTT.

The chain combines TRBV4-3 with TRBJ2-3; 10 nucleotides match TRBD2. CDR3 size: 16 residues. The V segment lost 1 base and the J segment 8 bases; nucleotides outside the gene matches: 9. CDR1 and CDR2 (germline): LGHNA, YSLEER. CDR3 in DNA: TGCGCCAGCAGCCAAGCTAGCGGGAGCTCTCGGGCTACGCAGTATTTT. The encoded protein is CASSQASGSSRATQYF.

CDR3 in amino acids: CAWMAGSSGANVLTF. The CDR3 DNA is TGTGCCTGGATGGCGGGAAGCTCCGGGGCCAACGTCCTGACTTTC. J is TRBJ2-6 and V is TRBV30; D is perhaps TRBD2 (6 bases). Trimming removed 4 bases at V and 4 bases at J, with 14 bases between. The CDR3 has 15 residues. CDR1 is GTSNPN, CDR2 SVGIG, per germline (reference sequence).

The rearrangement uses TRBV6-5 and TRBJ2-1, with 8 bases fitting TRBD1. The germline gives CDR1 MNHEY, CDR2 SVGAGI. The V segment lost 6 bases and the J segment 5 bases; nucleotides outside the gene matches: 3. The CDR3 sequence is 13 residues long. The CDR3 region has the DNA TGTGCCAGCAGCTCACAGGGGGACAATGAGCAGTTCTTC. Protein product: CASSSQGDNEQFF.

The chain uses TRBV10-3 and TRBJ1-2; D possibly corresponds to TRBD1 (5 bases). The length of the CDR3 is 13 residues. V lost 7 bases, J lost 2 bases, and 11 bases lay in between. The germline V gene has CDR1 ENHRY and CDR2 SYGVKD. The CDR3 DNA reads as TGTGCCATCATGGCGACAGTAAACTATGGCTACACCTTC. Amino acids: CAIMATVNYGYTF.

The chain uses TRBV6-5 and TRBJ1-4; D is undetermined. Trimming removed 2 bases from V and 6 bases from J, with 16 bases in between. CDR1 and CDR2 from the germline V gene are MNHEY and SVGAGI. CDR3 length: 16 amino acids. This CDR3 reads CASSYHLSGAYEKLFF. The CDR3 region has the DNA TGTGCCAGCAGTTACCATCTCTCGGGAGCCTATGAAAAACTGTTTTTT.

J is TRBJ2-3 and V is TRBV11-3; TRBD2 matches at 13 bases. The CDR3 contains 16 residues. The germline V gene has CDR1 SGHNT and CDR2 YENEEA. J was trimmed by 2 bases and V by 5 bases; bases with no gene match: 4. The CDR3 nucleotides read TGTGCCAGCAGCGTGGGACTAGCGGGGCACACAGATACGCAGTATTTT. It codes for CASSVGLAGHTDTQYF.

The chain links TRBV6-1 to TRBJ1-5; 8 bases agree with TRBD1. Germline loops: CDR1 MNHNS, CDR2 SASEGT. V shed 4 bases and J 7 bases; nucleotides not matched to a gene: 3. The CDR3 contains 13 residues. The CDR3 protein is CASSVRGHQPQHF. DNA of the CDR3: TGTGCCAGCAGTGTCAGGGGGCACCAGCCCCAGCATTTT.